This T cell receptor beta chain was recovered during a study of blood T cell repertoires in COVID-19. Study-level background: Specimens from acute and convalescent COVID-19 originated in the United States, Italy and Spain. From T cells, B-cell-depleted T cells, or PBMCs came the material, which was cDNA or gDNA.

In the authors' workflow: Using reference gene primer amplification, nucleated cell counts were estimated. Some clones are missing from TCRdb's copy, which holds only in-frame ones; the method was immunoSEQ multiplex PCR. V and J calls and clone size follow that table, whereas D and trimming were derived from the DNA. Here the sample spans roughly 270,000 clones, roughly 85% being singletons. Germline V CDR1 and CDR2: MNHEY, SVGAGI. The CDR3 contains 14 residues. V shed 7 bases and J shed 4 bases, with 14 bases lying between them. V gene TRBV6-5 combines with J gene TRBJ1-5; the D is unclear. This receptor was obtained from a man in his fifties with active or convalescent COVID-19. Sequencing was carried out using peripheral blood. The CDR3 sequence is CASTSGGINQPQHF. CDR3 in DNA: TGTGCCAGCACCTCAGGAGGGATTAATCAGCCCCAGCATTTT.